The clone carrying this TCR beta chain has only a few counts. What it recognizes is unknown. The junction and the germline gene differ at one end; a read error may be behind it. This sample stems from a study of beta chain features in type 1 diabetes. Sequenced material consisted of expressed TCRB transcripts (all of the isolated RNA was reverse transcribed). Approximately 3.5 million reads was the average for naive, central memory and regulatory T cell samples. Sequencing used immunoSEQ multiplex PCR; TCRdb keeps in-frame clones, though not all of them. Of 250,000 to 350,000 clones in the sample, over 11% were seen once. The CDR3 sequence is 16 residues long. Germline V gene lookup returns CDR1 SGHTA and CDR2 FQGTGA. Regarding the study as a whole: The cDNA sequencing approach could over-represent high-TCR-expressing cells. Across all four CD4+ subsets, people with type 1 diabetes showed modestly shorter TCRB CDR3s.

This chain connects TRBV7-3 to TRBJ2-1; 10 bases are a match to TRBD2. The specimen was naive CD4+ T cells from blood. The receptor comes from a man aged 25-45 years with type 1 diabetes. This CDR3 reads CASSITGTSEYNEQFF. The CDR3 DNA sequence: TGTGCCAGCAGCATAACCGGGACTAGCGAGTACAATGAGCAGTTCTTC.